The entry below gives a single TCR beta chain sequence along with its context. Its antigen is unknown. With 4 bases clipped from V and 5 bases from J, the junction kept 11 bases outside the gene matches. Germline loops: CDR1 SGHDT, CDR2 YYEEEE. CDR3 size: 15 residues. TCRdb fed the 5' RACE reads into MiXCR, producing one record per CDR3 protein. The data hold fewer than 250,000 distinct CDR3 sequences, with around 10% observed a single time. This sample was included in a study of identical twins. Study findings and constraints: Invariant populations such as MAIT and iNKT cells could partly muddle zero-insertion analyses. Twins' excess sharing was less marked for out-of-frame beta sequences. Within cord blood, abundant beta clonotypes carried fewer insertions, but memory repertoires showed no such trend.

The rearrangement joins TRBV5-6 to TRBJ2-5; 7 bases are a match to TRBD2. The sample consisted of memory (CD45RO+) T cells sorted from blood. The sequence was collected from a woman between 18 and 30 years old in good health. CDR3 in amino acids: CASSVVAGERETQYF. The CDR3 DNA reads TGTGCCAGCAGCGTGGTTGCGGGGGAGAGGGAGACCCAGTACTTC.